The TCR beta chain under discussion was sequenced for a study of blood T cell repertoires in COVID-19. The CDR3 extends over 16 amino acids. In germline, CDR1 is SGHRS, CDR2 YFSETQ. V lost 0 bases to trimming and J lost 5 bases; unmatched junction nucleotides: 8. The study drew participants aged about 18 to 95 years from 20 to 30 US areas. Two consecutive negative NP/OP PCR tests, clearance, or resolved symptoms defined Cohort 3 recovery. Here immunoSEQ multiplex PCR was the method, and the copy in TCRdb shows in-frame clones only, minus some. The sample contains 160,000 or so clones, 85% to 90% of which appear only once.

The rearrangement joins TRBV5-1 to TRBJ2-5, with 9 nucleotides matching TRBD2. The specimen sequenced was PBMCs or T cells enriched from blood (not recorded which). The TCR was taken from a woman aged 45-65 years who had recovered from COVID-19. Here the CDR3 DNA reads TGCGCCAGCAGCTTGGCCCCGCGGGGGGGCGGGGAGACCCAGTACTTC. It specifies CASSLAPRGGGETQYF. Full variable domain (missing parts from reference TRBV5-1 and TRBJ2-5): KAGVTQTPRYLIKTRGQQVTLSCSPISGHRSVSWYQQTPGQGLQFLFEYFSETQRNKGNFPGRFSGRQFSNSRSEMNVSTLELGDSALYLCASSLAPRGGGETQYFGPGTRLLVL.